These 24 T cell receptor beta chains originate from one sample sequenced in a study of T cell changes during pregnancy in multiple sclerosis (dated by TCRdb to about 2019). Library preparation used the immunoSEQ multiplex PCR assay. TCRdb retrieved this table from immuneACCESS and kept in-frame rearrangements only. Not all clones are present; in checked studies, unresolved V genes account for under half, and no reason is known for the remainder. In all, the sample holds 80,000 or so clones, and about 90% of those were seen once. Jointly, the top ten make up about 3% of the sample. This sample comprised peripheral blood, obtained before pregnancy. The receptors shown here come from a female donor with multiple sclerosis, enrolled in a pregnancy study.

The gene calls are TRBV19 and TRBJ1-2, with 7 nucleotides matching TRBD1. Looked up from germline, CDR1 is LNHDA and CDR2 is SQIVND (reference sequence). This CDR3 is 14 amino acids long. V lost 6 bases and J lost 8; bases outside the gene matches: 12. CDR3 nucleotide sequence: TGTGCCAGTAGCCCTTCTCTACAGGGGTCCGGCTACACCTTC. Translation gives CASSPSLQGSGYTF.

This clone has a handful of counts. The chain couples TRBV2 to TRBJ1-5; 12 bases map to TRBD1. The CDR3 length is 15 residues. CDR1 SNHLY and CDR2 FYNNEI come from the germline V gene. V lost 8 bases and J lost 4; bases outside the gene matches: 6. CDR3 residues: CASSWDRGPNQPQHF. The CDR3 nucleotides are TGTGCCAGCTCATGGGACAGGGGGCCGAATCAGCCCCAGCATTTT.

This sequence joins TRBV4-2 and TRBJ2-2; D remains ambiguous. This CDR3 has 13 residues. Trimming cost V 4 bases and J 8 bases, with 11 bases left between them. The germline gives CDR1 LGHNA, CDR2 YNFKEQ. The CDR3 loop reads CASSPTRKGELFF. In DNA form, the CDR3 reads TGTGCCAGCAGCCCCACAAGAAAGGGGGAGCTGTTTTTT.

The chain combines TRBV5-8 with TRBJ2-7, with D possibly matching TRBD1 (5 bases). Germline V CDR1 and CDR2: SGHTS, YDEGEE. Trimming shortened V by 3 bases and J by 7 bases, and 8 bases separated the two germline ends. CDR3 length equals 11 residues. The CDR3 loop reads CASSSNREQYF. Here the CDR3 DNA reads TGTGCCAGCAGCTCCAACAGGGAGCAGTACTTC.

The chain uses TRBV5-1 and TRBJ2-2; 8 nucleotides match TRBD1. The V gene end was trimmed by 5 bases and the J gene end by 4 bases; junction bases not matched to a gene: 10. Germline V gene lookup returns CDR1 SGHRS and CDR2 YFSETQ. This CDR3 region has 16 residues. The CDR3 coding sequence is TGCGCCAGCAGATCGACAGGGGCTAAAATCACCGGGGAGCTGTTTTTT. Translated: CASRSTGAKITGELFF.

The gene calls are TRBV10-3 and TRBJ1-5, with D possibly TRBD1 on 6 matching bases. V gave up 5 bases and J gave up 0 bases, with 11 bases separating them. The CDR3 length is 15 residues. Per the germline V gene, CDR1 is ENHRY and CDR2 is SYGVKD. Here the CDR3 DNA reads TGTGCCATCAGTTCCCGGGACAATAGCAATCAGCCCCAGCATTTT. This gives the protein CAISSRDNSNQPQHF.

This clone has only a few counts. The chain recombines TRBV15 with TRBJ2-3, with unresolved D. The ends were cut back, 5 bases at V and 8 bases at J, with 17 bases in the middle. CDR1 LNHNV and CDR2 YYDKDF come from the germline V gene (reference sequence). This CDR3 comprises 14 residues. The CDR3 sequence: CATSSRTTTRTQYF. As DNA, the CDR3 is TGTGCCACCAGCTCCCGAACCACTACTCGTACGCAGTATTTT.

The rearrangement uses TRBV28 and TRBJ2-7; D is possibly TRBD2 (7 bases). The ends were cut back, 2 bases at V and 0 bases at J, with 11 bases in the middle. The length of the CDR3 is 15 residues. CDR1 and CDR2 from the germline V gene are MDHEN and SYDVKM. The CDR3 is CASSLSGTSSYEQYF. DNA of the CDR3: TGTGCCAGCAGTTTAAGCGGGACATCCTCCTACGAGCAGTACTTC.

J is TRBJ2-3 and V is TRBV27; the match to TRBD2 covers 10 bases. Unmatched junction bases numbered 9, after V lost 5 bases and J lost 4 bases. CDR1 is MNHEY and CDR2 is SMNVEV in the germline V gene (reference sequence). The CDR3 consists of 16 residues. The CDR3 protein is CASSPWASGSPDTQYF. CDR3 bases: TGTGCCAGCAGTCCGTGGGCTAGCGGGAGTCCAGATACGCAGTATTTT.

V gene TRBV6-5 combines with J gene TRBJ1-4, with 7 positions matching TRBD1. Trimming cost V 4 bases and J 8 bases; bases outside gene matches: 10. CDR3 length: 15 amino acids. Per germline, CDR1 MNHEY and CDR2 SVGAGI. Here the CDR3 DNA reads TGTGCCAGCAGTTTCCTAGGACAGGTGGGGGAAAAACTGTTTTTT. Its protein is CASSFLGQVGEKLFF.

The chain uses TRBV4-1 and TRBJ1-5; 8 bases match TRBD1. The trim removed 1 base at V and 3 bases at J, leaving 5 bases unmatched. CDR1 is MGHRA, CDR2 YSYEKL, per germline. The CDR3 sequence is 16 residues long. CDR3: CASSQVDRVYNQPQHF. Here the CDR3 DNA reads TGCGCCAGCAGCCAAGTGGACAGGGTGTACAATCAGCCCCAGCATTTT.

CDR3 in amino acids: CASSPKGTGDNQPQHF. The CDR3 DNA sequence: TGTGCCAGCTCACCAAAAGGGACAGGGGATAACCAGCCCCAGCATTTT. This chain links TRBV18 with TRBJ1-5, with 10 bases identical to TRBD1. The J segment lost 7 bases and the V segment lost 2 bases, leaving 8 bases of the junction unmatched. The CDR3 length is 16 residues. Germline CDR1 is KGHSH and CDR2 is LQKENI.

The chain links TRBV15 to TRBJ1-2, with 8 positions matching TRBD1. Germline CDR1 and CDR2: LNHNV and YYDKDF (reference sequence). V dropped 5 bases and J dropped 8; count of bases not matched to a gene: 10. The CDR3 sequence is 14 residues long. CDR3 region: CATSYTQGVYGYTF. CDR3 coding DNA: TGTGCCACCAGCTATACACAGGGGGTATACGGCTACACCTTC.

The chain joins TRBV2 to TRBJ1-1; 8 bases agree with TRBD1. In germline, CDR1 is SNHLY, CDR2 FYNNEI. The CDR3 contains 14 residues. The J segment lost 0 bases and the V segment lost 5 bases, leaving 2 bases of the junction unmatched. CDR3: CASSSGQVNTEAFF. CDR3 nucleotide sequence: TGTGCCAGCAGTTCGGGACAGGTGAACACTGAAGCTTTCTTT. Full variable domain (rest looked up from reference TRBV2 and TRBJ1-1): EPEVTQTPSHQVTQMGQEVILRCVPISNHLYFYWYRQILGQKVEFLVSFYNNEISEKSEIFDDQFSVERPDGSNFTLKIRSTKLEDSAMYFCASSSGQVNTEAFFGQGTRLTVV.

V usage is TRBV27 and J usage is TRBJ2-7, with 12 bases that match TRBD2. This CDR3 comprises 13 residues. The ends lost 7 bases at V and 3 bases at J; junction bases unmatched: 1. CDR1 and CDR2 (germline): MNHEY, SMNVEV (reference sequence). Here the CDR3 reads CASKTSGSYEQYF. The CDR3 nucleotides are TGTGCCAGCAAGACTAGCGGGAGCTACGAGCAGTACTTC.

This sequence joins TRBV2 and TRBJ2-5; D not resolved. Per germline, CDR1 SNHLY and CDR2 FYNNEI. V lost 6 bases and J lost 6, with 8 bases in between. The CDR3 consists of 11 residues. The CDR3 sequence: CASRATKTQYF. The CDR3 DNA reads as TGTGCCAGCAGGGCTACTAAGACCCAGTACTTC.

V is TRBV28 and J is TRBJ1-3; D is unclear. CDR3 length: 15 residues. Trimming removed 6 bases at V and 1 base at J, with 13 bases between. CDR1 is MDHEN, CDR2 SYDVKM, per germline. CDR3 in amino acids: CASSALAGSGNTIYF. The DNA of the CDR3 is TGTGCCAGCAGCGCCCTGGCGGGGTCTGGAAACACCATATATTTT.

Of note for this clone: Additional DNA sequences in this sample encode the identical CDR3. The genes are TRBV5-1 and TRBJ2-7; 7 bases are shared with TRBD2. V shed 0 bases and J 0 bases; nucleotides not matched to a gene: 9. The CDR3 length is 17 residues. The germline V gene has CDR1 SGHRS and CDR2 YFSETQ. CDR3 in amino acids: CASSLGGGARSSYEQYF. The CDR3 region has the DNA TGCGCCAGCAGCTTGGGGGGGGGAGCGAGGAGCTCCTACGAGCAGTACTTC.

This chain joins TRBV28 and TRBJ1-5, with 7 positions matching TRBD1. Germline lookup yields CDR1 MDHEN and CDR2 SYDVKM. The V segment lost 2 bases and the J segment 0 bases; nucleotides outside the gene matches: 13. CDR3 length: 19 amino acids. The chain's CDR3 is CASSLDGSEGTDSNQPQHF. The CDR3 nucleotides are TGTGCCAGCAGTTTAGACGGTTCGGAAGGGACAGATAGCAATCAGCCCCAGCATTTT.

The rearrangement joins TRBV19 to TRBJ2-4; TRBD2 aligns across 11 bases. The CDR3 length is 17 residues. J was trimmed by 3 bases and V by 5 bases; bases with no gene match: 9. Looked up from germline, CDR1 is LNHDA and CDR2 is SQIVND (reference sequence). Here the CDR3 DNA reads TGTGCCAGTAGTTCTCGTTTAGCGGGAGGGCACAAAAACATTCAGTACTTC. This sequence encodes CASSSRLAGGHKNIQYF.

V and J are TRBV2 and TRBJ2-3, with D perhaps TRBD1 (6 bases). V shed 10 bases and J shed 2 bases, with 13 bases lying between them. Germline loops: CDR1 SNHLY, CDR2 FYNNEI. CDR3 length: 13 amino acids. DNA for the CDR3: TGTGCCAAAGAACAGGGAAACACAGATACGCAGTATTTT. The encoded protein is CAKEQGNTDTQYF.

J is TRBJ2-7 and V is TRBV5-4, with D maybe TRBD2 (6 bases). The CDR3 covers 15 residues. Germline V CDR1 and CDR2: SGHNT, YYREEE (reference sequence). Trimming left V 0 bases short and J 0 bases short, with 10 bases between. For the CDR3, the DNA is TGTGCCAGCAGCTTGGAGCGGGCGAGCTCCTACGAGCAGTACTTC. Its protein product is CASSLERASSYEQYF.

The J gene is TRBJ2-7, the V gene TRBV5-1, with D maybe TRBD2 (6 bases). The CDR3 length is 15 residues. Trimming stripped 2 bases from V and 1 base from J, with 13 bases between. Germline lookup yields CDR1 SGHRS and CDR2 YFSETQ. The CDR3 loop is CASSFGGSPSYEQYF. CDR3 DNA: TGCGCCAGCAGCTTTGGGGGGAGCCCTTCCTACGAGCAGTACTTC.

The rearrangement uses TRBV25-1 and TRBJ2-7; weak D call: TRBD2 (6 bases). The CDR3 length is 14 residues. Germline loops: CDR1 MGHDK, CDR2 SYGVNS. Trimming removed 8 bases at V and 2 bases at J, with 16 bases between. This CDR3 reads CASGGFVTPYEQYF. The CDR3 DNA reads TGTGCCAGCGGAGGGTTTGTTACGCCCTACGAGCAGTACTTC.